This TCR beta chain was recorded in a study of human T cells and chemical hapten exposure. Across the whole study: Weekly administration of diphenylcyclopropenone to the scalp of patients continued throughout the roughly 24-week study.

Whole-study results and caveats: Versus controls, expanded TCRs had significantly more large CDR3 similarity clusters.

The library attached unique molecular identifiers to individual cDNA molecules. One entry per CDR3 protein results from TCRdb running MiXCR on the RACE reads. The table shows tens of thousands of distinct CDR3 sequences, with 8.5% occurring only once. This clonotype was counted ten times or more. Its antigen is undetermined. Time point described: patch test 2, 6 weeks after DPC sensitization. Described treatment: therapeutic diphenylcyclopropenone sensitization with weekly scalp DPC. Staff drew blood before applying each patch test. Trimming pared 5 bases from V and 11 bases from J, leaving 13 bases between. This CDR3 has 13 residues.

The source is a woman aged 45-65 years with alopecia areata. Some clones in this sample may be carry-over from other donors' samples. The sequencing here drew on whole blood, taken in connection with sensitization to the hapten diphenylcyclopropenone (DPC). The V call is TRBV12-3 or TRBV12-4, the J call TRBJ1-6, with D possibly matching TRBD1 (5 bases). The CDR3 loop reads CASSVGGSAPLHF. The CDR3 DNA is TGTGCCAGCAGTGTTGGGGGGAGCGCACCCCTCCACTTT.